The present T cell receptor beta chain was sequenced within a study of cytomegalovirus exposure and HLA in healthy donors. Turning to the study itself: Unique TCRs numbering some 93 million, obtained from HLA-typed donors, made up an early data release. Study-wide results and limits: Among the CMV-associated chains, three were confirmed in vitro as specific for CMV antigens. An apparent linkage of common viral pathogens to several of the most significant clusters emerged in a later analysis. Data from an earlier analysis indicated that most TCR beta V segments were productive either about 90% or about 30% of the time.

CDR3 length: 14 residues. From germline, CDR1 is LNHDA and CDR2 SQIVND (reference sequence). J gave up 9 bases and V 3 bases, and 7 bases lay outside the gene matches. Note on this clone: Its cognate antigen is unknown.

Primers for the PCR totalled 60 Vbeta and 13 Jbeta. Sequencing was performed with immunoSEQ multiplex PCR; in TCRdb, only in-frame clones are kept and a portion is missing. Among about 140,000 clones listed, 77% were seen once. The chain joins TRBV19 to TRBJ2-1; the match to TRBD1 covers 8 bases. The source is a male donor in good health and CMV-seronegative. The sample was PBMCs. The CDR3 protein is CASSIPQGAGEQFF. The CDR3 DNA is TGTGCCAGTAGTATTCCCCAGGGGGCGGGTGAGCAGTTCTTC. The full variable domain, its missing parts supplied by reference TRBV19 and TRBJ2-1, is DGGITQSPKYLFRKEGQNVTLSCEQNLNHDAMYWYRQDPGQGLRLIYYSQIVNDFQKGDIAEGYSVSREKKESFPLTVTSAQKNPTAFYLCASSIPQGAGEQFFGPGTRLTVL.